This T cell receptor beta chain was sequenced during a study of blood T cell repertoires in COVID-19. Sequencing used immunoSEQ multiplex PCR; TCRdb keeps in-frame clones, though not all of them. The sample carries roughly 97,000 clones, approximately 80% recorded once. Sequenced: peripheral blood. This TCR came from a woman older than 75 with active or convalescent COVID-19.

The CDR3 bases are TGTGCCAGCAGAACCCCAGGGGCGGACTATGGCTACACCTTC. It yields the protein CASRTPGADYGYTF. The chain combines TRBV28 with TRBJ1-2; TRBD1 is a possible D gene (6 bases). Per the germline V gene, CDR1 is MDHEN and CDR2 is SYDVKM. The germline V and J ends were trimmed by 6 bases and 3 bases, with 14 bases remaining between them. CDR3 length: 14 residues.